The 11 T cell receptor beta chains listed next were all sequenced from one sample in a study of blood T cell repertoires in COVID-19. Clones were read by immunoSEQ multiplex PCR, and TCRdb kept only the in-frame ones, dropping some. The data show about 150,000 clones, about 80% seen once. Specimen: PBMCs or T cells enriched from blood (not recorded which). Every receptor here comes from a man in his forties or fifties who had recovered from COVID-19.

The CDR3 nucleotides read TGTGCCAGCAGCCTAGGAAGCGGGTGGGAAAATGAGCAGTTCTTC. Its protein product is CASSLGSGWENEQFF. The chain employs TRBV9 and TRBJ2-1, with D tentatively TRBD2 (6 bases). Per germline, CDR1 SGDLS and CDR2 YYNGEE. Trimming left V 4 bases short and J 7 bases short, with 18 bases between. The CDR3 covers 15 residues.

This rearrangement joins TRBV15 to TRBJ2-5, with TRBD1 identical over 7 bases. This CDR3 region has 14 residues. Per the germline V gene, CDR1 is LNHNV and CDR2 is YYDKDF (reference sequence). Losses at the gene ends were 3 bases for V and 3 bases for J; bases not matched to a gene: 4. The CDR3 protein is CATSRNQGEETQYF. The CDR3 DNA reads TGTGCCACCAGCAGGAACCAGGGGGAAGAGACCCAGTACTTC.

The CDR3 here is CASSPGSGNYNEQFF. The CDR3 nucleotides are TGCGCCAGCAGCCCAGGCAGCGGGAACTACAATGAGCAGTTCTTC. The chain joins TRBV5-1 to TRBJ2-1, with TRBD2 identical over 7 bases. Germline values: CDR1 SGHRS, CDR2 YFSETQ. The CDR3 has 15 amino acids. After removal of 4 bases from V and 3 bases from J, the junction contained 7 bases not matched to a gene.

The V call is TRBV7-8, the J call TRBJ2-7; D not certain. CDR1 SGHVS and CDR2 FQNEAQ come from the germline V gene. V gave up 6 bases and J gave up 6 bases, with 9 bases separating them. The CDR3 runs to 11 residues. CDR3 DNA: TGTGCCAGCAGTTCCCCCCGCGAGCAGTACTTC. This codes for CASSSPREQYF.

The rearrangement links TRBV2 to TRBJ2-3; TRBD2 matches at 8 bases. The CDR3 contains 14 residues. The junction had 7 bases not matched to a gene; V was cut back by 4 bases and J by 7 bases. Germline CDR1 reads SNHLY; CDR2 reads FYNNEI. CDR3 in amino acids: CASSVAGGGYTQYF. CDR3 nucleotides: TGTGCCAGCAGTGTGGCGGGGGGCGGATATACGCAGTATTTT.

The J gene is TRBJ2-7, the V gene TRBV18, with D unclear. Germline CDR1 and CDR2: KGHSH and LQKENI. The CDR3 extends over 12 amino acids. V was pared by 6 bases and J by 0 bases, with 6 bases between. The CDR3 reads CASSPSSYEQYF. The CDR3 coding sequence is TGTGCCAGCTCCCCTAGCTCCTACGAGCAGTACTTC. Full variable domain (rest looked up from reference TRBV18 and TRBJ2-7): NAGVMQNPRHLVRRRGQEARLRCSPMKGHSHVYWYRQLPEEGLKFMVYLQKENIIDESGMPKERFSAEFPKEGPSILRIQQVVRGDSAAYFCASSPSSYEQYFGPGTRLTVT.

V gene TRBV12-3 or TRBV12-4 combines with J gene TRBJ1-1; D remains unclear. The CDR3 is 13 amino acids. V was pared by 3 bases and J by 6 bases, with 11 bases between. Here the CDR3 reads CASSFRGVAEAFF. Written as DNA, the CDR3 is TGTGCCAGCAGTTTCCGGGGAGTCGCTGAAGCTTTCTTT.

This chain links TRBV12-3 or TRBV12-4 with TRBJ1-4; D call uncertain. The CDR3 contains 12 residues. Trimming removed 6 bases from V and 8 bases from J, with 10 bases in between. The CDR3 sequence: CASSSMSEKLFF. CDR3 bases: TGTGCCAGCAGCTCTATGTCAGAAAAACTGTTTTTT.

This chain uses TRBV19 with TRBJ1-4; TRBD1 agrees at 7 bases. Unmatched junction bases numbered 6, after V lost 10 bases and J lost 4 bases. CDR1 and CDR2 from the germline V gene are LNHDA and SQIVND (reference sequence). The CDR3 is 13 amino acids. CDR3 protein: CATRDSRNEKLFF. CDR3 nucleotides: TGTGCCACCCGGGACAGCCGTAATGAAAAACTGTTTTTT.

The chain carries TRBV29-1 and TRBJ1-2; D may be TRBD1 (5 bases). Germline CDR1 reads SQVTM; CDR2 reads ANQGSEA. V was pared by 4 bases and J by 4 bases, with 16 bases between. This CDR3 region has 14 residues. For the CDR3, the DNA is TGCAGCGTTGTTCTGAGACAGCCCACCTATGGCTACACCTTC. Translated, it gives CSVVLRQPTYGYTF.

This clone was seen only once. This chain connects TRBV5-6 to TRBJ2-1; TRBD1 matches 7 bases. This CDR3 contains 17 residues. Germline V gene data show CDR1 as SGHDT and CDR2 as YYEEEE. After removal of 2 bases from V and 4 bases from J, the junction contained 12 bases not matched to a gene. The CDR3 DNA follows: TGTGCCAGCAGCTTAGTGGGGACAGCCCTGATTTACAATGAGCAGTTCTTC. Translating gives CASSLVGTALIYNEQFF.